A selection of T cell receptor beta chains follows, all from one sample in a study of T cells after posttransplantation cyclophosphamide. Profiling relied on immunoSEQ multiplex PCR, and the TCRdb table lists in-frame clones only, not all of them. Listed for the sample are 7,000 to 9,000 clones, none seen a single time. Sequenced here: PBMCs, sampled after allogeneic stem cell transplant with posttransplant cyclophosphamide. These TCRs come from a young adult male patient who received an allogeneic stem cell transplant from an unrelated donor, was CMV-positive, and had acute and chronic GVHD. Some of the T cells may derive from the graft donor. CDR3s include the opening cysteine and the closing phenylalanine or tryptophan. A D gene is named only where the DNA matches it firmly. The size entry gives how often the clone was seen (once, few, many) or a class if it is expanded.

>TRBD1|TRBV28|many|TRBJ1-1
TGTGCCAGCAGACCCACTCCACAGGGGACTTTGAACACTGAAGCTTTCTTT
CASRPTPQGTLNTEAFF
>NA|TRBV28|many|TRBJ1-1
TGTGCCAGCAGTTTAACAGGAGCGAGCACTGAAGCTTTCTTT
CASSLTGASTEAFF
>NA|TRBV6-1|many|TRBJ2-1
TGTGCCTCCAGGGCCCCCTACAATGAGCAGTTCTTC
CASRAPYNEQFF
>NA|TRBV20-1|many|TRBJ2-5
TGCAGTGCCGGGAGTGAGACCCAGTACTTC
CSAGSETQYF
>NA|TRBV27|many|TRBJ1-6
TGTGCCAGCAGTTTAAGATCAGGGGCGGGCTATTCACCCCTCCACTTT
CASSLRSGAGYSPLHF
>NA|TRBV28|many|TRBJ2-1
TGTGCCAGCAGTTTATTTCCCGGGGAGCAGTTCTTC
CASSLFPGEQFF
>NA|TRBV6-1|many|TRBJ1-1
TGTGCCAGCAGTGGACAGTTTGAAGCTTTCTTT
CASSGQFEAFF
>TRBD2|TRBV2|many|TRBJ2-3
TGTGCCAGCAGTGAAGATGGTAGCGGGGGGACAGATACGCAGTATTTT
CASSEDGSGGTDTQYF
>NA|TRBV30|many|TRBJ2-1
TGTGCCTTCAAACAGACCTCCTACAATGAGCAGTTCTTC
CAFKQTSYNEQFF
>NA|TRBV2|many|TRBJ1-2
TGTGCCAGCAGGGACAGTGGCTATGGCTACACCTTC
CASRDSGYGYTF
>NA|TRBV6-6|many|TRBJ1-4
TGTGCCAGCACCCCCAGGGGTCTTTACGGAAATGAAAAACTGTTTTTT
CASTPRGLYGNEKLFF
>NA|TRBV2|many|TRBJ1-1
TGTGCCAGCATCAACCTACTTACCGACAGGCGGAACACTGAAGCTTTCTTT
CASINLLTDRRNTEAFF
>NA|TRBV11-2|many|TRBJ1-3
TGTGCCAGCAGCTCCATGATTCAGCGGGGAAACACCATATATTTT
CASSSMIQRGNTIYF
>NA|TRBV6-5|many|TRBJ1-2
TGTGCCAGCAGTTCCCCGACTGACAACTATGGCTACACCTTC
CASSSPTDNYGYTF
>TRBD1|TRBV7-2|many|TRBJ1-5
TGTGCCAGCAGCCCCCTGACAGGGCAGAATCAGCCCCAGCATTTT
CASSPLTGQNQPQHF
>TRBD1|TRBV6-1|many|TRBJ2-1
TGTGCCAGCAGTGAAGCGGGGACAGTCTACAATGAGCAGTTCTTC
CASSEAGTVYNEQFF
>TRBD2|TRBV27|many|TRBJ2-1
TGTGCCAGCATGGGACTACCTAAGTTCAATGAGCAGTTCTTC
CASMGLPKFNEQFF
>NA|TRBV10-2|many|TRBJ1-3
TGCGCCAGCAGTACGGGAGTCTCTGGAAACACCATATATTTT
CASSTGVSGNTIYF
>NA|TRBV6-4|many|TRBJ1-5
TGTGCCAGCAGTGACCTGGGGGGGAGTCAGCCCCAGCATTTT
CASSDLGGSQPQHF
>TRBD2|TRBV7-2|many|TRBJ2-2
TGTGCCAGCAGCTTGGCTAGGACTAGCGGGGGTACCGGGGAGCTGTTTTTT
CASSLARTSGGTGELFF
>TRBD2|TRBV27|many|TRBJ2-5
TGTGCCAGCAGTTTATCCGGGGGGGGCGGCGAGACCCAGTACTTC
CASSLSGGGGETQYF
>NA|TRBV7-9|many|TRBJ2-3
TGTGCCAGCAGCTTGTCCGGGACTCTTGCTGATACGCAGTATTTT
CASSLSGTLADTQYF
>TRBD1|TRBV19|few|TRBJ2-5
TGTGCCAGCGGCACAGGGGGCGTGGAGACCCAGTACTTC
CASGTGGVETQYF
>NA|TRBV5-6|many|TRBJ2-1
TGTGCCAGCCTTCTAGCTGGTGAGCAGTTCTTC
CASLLAGEQFF